This record covers a single T cell receptor beta chain. These data belong to a study of shared clonotypes between healthy human individuals. Terminally differentiated effector memory CD45RA+ cells were excluded from the naive CD8 cells, which were CD45RO-negative and positively selected for CCR7. The data were produced by immunoSEQ multiplex PCR, yet TCRdb's version contains in-frame clones alone and is incomplete. This table has over 2,000,000 clones, around 95% appearing once. The sequence came from a man between 18 and 29 years old in good health. Some clones in this sample may be carry-over from other donors' samples. The sequenced material came from naive CD8+ T cells from PBMCs.

The CDR3 nucleotides read TGTGCCAGCACCCCCCGGGACTCTGGGGCCAACGTCCTGACTTTC. The encoded protein is CASTPRDSGANVLTF. The V call is TRBV27, the J call TRBJ2-6, with D maybe TRBD2 (5 bases). The germline V and J ends were trimmed by 7 bases and 0 bases, with 10 bases remaining between them. There are 15 residues in the CDR3. Germline CDR1 is MNHEY and CDR2 is SMNVEV (reference sequence).